The TCR beta chain described here comes from a study of cytomegalovirus exposure and HLA in healthy donors. CDR3 size: 15 residues. Germline CDR1 is MRHNA and CDR2 is SNTAGT. V gave up 4 bases and J gave up 2 bases, with 12 bases separating them. Profiling relied on immunoSEQ multiplex PCR, and the TCRdb table lists in-frame clones only, not all of them. Among 100,000 to 150,000 clones listed, approximately 90% were seen once. The chain links TRBV6-4 to TRBJ2-1, with a weak D call TRBD1 (6 bases). Sequenced sample: PBMCs. This sequence originates from a woman aged 18 to 35 in good health and CMV-seronegative. The CDR3 loop reads CASSVDRTPYNEQFF. The CDR3 nucleotides are TGTGCCAGCAGTGTTGACAGGACACCCTACAATGAGCAGTTCTTC.